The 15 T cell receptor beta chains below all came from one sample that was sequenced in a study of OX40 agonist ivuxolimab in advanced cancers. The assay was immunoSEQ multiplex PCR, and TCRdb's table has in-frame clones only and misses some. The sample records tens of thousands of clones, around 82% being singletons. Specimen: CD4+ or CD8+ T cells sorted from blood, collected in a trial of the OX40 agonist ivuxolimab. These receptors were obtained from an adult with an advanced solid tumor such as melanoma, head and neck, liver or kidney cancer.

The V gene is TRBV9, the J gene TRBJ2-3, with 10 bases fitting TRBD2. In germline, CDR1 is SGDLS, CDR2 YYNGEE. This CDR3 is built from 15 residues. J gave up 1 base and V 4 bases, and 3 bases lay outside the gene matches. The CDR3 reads CASSYSGRRTDTQYF. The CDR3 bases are TGTGCCAGCAGCTATAGCGGGAGGCGCACAGATACGCAGTATTTT.

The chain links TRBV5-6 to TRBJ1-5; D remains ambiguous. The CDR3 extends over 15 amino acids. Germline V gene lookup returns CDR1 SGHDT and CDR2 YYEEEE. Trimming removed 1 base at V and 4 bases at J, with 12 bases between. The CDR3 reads CASSLSTGWNQPQHF. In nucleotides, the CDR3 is TGTGCCAGCAGCTTGAGCACGGGTTGGAATCAGCCCCAGCATTTT.

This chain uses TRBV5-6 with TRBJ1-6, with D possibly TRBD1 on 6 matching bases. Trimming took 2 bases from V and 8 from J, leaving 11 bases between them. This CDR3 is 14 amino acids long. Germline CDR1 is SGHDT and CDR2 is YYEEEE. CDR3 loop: CASSFRDTYSPLHF. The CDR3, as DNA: TGTGCCAGCAGCTTCCGGGACACATATTCACCCCTCCACTTT.

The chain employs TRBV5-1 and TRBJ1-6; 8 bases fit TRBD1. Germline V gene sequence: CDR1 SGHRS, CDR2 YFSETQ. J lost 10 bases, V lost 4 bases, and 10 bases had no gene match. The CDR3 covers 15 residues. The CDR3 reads CASSGGQGGISPLHF. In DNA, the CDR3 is TGCGCCAGCAGCGGTGGACAGGGAGGGATCTCACCCCTCCACTTT.

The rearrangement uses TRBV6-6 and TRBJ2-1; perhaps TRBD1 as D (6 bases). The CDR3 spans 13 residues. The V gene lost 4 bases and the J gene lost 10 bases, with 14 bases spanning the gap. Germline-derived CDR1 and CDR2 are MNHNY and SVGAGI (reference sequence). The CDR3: CASSSSGRGEQFF. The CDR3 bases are TGTGCCAGCAGTTCCTCCGGAAGGGGGGAGCAGTTCTTC.

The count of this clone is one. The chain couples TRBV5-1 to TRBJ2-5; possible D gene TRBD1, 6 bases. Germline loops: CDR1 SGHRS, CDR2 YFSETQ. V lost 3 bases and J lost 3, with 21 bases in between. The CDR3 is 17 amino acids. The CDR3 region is CASSWTFRDTYEETQYF. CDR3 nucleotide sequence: TGCGCCAGCAGCTGGACGTTCCGGGACACCTACGAAGAGACCCAGTACTTC.

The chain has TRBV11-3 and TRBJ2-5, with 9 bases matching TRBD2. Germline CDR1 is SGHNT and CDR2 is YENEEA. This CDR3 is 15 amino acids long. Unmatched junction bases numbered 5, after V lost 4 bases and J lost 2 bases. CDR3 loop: CASSSGLAVQETQYF. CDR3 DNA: TGTGCCAGCAGCTCGGGACTAGCTGTTCAAGAGACCCAGTACTTC.

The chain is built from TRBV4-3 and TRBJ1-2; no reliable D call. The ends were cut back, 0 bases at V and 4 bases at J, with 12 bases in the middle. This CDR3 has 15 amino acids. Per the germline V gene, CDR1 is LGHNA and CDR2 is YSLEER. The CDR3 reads CASSQDFNSAYGYTF. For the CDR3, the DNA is TGCGCCAGCAGCCAAGATTTTAACAGCGCCTATGGCTACACCTTC.

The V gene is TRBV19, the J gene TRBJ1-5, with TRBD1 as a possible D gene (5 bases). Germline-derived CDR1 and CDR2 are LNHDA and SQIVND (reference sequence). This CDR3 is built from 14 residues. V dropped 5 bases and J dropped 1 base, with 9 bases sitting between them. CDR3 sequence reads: CASSPGGSNQPQHF. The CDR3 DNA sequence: TGTGCCAGTAGTCCCGGGGGGAGCAATCAGCCCCAGCATTTT.

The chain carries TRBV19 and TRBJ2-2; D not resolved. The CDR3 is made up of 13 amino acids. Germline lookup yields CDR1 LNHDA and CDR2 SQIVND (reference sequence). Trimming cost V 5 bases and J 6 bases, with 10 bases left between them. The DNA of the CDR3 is TGTGCCAGTAGTGTTCGGTACCCCGGGGAGCTGTTTTTT. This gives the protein CASSVRYPGELFF.

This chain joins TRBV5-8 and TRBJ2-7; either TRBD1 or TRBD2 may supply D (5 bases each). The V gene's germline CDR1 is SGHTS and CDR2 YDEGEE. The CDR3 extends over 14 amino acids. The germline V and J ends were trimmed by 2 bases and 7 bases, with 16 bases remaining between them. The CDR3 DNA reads TGTGCCAGCAGCTTCCGGGACGCCCGTAAGGAGCAGTACTTC. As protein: CASSFRDARKEQYF. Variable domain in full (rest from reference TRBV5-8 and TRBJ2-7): EAGVTQSPTHLIKTRGQQATLRCSPISGHTSVYWYQQALGLGLQFLLWYDEGEERNRGNFPPRFSGRQFPNYSSELNVNALELEDSALYLCASSFRDARKEQYFGPGTRLTVT.

The CDR3 spells CASSPPGAGGLNEQFF. CDR3 DNA sequence: TGTGCCAGCTCACCACCTGGAGCGGGGGGGCTAAATGAGCAGTTCTTC. The rearrangement links TRBV18 to TRBJ2-1; 10 bases line up with TRBD2. After removal of 0 bases from V and 7 bases from J, the junction contained 6 bases not matched to a gene. The CDR3 has 16 residues. Germline CDR1 and CDR2: KGHSH and LQKENI.

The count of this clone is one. This CDR3 reads CASTDGRDRGLSEAFF. DNA for the CDR3: TGTGCCTCAACCGACGGCCGGGACAGGGGGCTTTCTGAAGCTTTCTTT. The chain employs TRBV27 and TRBJ1-1, with TRBD1 matching 12 bases. V was clipped by 11 bases and J by 6 bases; unmatched bases: 16. This CDR3 region has 16 residues. CDR1 is MNHEY, CDR2 SMNVEV, per germline (reference sequence).

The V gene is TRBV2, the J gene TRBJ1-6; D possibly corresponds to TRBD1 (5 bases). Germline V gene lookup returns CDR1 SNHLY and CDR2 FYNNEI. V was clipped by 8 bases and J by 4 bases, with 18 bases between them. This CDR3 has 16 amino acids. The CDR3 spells CASVATRDSYNSPLHF. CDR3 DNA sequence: TGTGCCAGCGTGGCGACACGGGACTCATATAATTCACCCCTCCACTTT.

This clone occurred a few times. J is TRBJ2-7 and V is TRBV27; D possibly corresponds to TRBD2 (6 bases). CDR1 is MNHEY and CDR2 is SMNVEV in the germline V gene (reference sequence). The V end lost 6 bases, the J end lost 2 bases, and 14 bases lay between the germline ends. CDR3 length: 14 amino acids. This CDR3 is CASSLIRGTYEQYF. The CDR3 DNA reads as TGTGCCAGCAGCCTCATCCGGGGGACCTACGAGCAGTACTTC.